The T cell receptor beta chain under discussion was sequenced for a study of T cell repertoires in cytomegalovirus infection. The wider study: Use of recently identified HLA-C-restricted and well-studied HLA-B-restricted CMV epitopes was part of the study. Indications came from public TCR beta signatures; they pointed to CMV infection and to a matching HLA type.

Per germline, CDR1 MNHEY and CDR2 SMNVEV (reference sequence). Trimming cost V 5 bases and J 4 bases, with 12 bases left between them. This CDR3 is 14 amino acids long. TCRdb independently ran MiXCR on the reads; one entry per CDR3 protein. The table shows around 800,000 distinct CDR3 sequences, with approximately 29% occurring only once. This clonotype was seen at least ten times. Its antigen is currently unknown. The TCR originated in a human donor in good health (CMV status not recorded). Some clones in this sample may be carry-over from other donors' samples. The sample here was cultured CD8+ T cells from PBMCs, taken from culture after CMV antigen stimulation. The gene calls are TRBV27 and TRBJ1-5; D is ambiguous. This CDR3 reads CASSRERTNQPQHF. The CDR3 region has the DNA TGTGCCAGCAGTAGGGAGCGAACGAATCAGCCCCAGCATTTT.